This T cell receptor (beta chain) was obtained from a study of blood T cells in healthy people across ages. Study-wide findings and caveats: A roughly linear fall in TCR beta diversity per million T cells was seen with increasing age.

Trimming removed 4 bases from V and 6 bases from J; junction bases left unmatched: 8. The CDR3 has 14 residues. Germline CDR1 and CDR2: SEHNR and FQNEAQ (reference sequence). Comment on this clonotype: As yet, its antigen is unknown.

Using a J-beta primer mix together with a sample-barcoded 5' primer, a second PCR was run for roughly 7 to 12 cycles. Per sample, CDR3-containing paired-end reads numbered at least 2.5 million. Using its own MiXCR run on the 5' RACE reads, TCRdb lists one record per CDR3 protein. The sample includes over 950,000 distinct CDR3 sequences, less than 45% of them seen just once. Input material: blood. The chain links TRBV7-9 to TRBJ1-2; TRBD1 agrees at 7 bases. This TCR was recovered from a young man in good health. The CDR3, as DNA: TGTGCCAGCAGCTCCGAACAGGGGAACCATGGCTACACCTTC. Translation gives CASSSEQGNHGYTF.